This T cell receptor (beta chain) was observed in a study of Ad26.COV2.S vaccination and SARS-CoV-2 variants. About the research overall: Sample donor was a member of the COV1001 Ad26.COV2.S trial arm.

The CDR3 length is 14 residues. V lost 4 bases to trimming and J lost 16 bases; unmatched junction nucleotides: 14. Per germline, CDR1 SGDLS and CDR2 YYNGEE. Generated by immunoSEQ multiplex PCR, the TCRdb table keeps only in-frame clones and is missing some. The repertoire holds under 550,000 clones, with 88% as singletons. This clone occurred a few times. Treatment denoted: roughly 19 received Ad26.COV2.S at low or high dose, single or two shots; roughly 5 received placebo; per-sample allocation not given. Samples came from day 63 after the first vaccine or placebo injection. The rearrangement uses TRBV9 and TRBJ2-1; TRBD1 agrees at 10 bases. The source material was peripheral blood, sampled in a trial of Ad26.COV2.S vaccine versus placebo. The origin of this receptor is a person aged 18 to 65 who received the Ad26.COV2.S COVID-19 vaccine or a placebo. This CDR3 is CASSLNSGTGAQFF. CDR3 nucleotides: TGTGCCAGCAGCCTTAATTCCGGGACAGGGGCGCAATTCTTC.